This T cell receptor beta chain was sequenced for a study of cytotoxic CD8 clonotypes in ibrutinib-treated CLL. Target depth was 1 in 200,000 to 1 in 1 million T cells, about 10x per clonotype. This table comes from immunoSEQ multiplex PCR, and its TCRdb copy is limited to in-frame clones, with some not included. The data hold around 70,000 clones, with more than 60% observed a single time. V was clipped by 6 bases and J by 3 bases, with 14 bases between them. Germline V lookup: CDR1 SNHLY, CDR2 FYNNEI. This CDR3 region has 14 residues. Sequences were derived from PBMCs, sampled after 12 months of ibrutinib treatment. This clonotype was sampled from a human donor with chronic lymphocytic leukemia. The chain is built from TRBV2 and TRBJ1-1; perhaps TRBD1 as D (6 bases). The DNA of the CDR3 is TGTGCCAGCAGATACAACAGGGCGGACACTGAAGCTTTCTTT. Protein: CASRYNRADTEAFF.